In this sample, the clone carrying this TCR beta chain turned up many times. This sample is part of a study of human T cells and chemical hapten exposure. Looking at the study overall: The patient population, which was mostly female, had alopecia areata, totalis or universalis.

The CDR3 sequence is 14 residues long. Trimming took off 1 base at V and 4 bases at J, with 12 bases between the two ends. Germline CDR1 SGHRS, CDR2 YFSETQ. The library gave individual cDNA molecules unique molecular identifiers. One entry per CDR3 protein, called by TCRdb with MiXCR from the RACE reads. The profile covers 140,000 or so distinct CDR3 sequences, with around 11% appearing a single time and 1.4% taken by the ten largest. Time point reported: patch test 2, 6 weeks after DPC sensitization. Treatment described: therapeutic diphenylcyclopropenone sensitization with weekly scalp DPC. The chain recombines TRBV5-1 with TRBJ2-7; maybe TRBD2 (5 bases). The sequence derives from a woman in her 50s with alopecia areata. Some clones in this sample may be carry-over from other donors' samples. The sequences come from whole blood, collected in connection with sensitization to the hapten diphenylcyclopropenone (DPC). The CDR3, as DNA: TGCGCCAGCAGCTTGCGGGGAGCGACATACGAGCAGTACTTC. Protein: CASSLRGATYEQYF. The variable domain in full, with the rest retrieved from reference TRBV5-1 and TRBJ2-7, is KAGVTQTPRYLIKTRGQQVTLSCSPISGHRSVSWYQQTPGQGLQFLFEYFSETQRNKGNFPGRFSGRQFSNSRSEMNVSTLELGDSALYLCASSLRGATYEQYFGPGTRLTVT.